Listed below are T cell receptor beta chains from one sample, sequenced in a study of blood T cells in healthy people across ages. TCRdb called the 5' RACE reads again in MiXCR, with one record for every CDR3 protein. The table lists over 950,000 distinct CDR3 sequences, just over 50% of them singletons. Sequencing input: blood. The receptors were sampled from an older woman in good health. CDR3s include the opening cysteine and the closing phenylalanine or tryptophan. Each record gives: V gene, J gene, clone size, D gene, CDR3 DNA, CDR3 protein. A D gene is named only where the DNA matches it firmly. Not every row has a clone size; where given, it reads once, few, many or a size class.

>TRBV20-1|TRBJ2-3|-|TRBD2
TGCAGTGCTAAAAAGGGACTAGCGGGCTCGGATACGCAGTATTTT
CSAKKGLAGSDTQYF
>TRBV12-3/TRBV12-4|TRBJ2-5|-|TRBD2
TGTGCCAGCAGTTGGGGGGGGATGGAGACCCAGTACTTC
CASSWGGMETQYF
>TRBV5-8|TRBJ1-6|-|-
TGTGCCAGCAGCTTGCCAACCCGGGGATGGAATTCACCCCTCCACTTT
CASSLPTRGWNSPLHF
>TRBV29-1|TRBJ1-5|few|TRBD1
TGCAGCGTTGGGGGACAGGGCGAACAGCCCCAGCATTTT
CSVGGQGEQPQHF
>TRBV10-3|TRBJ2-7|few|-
TGTGCCATCAGCCTAGGGGGGACACTCTCCTACGAGCAGTACTTC
CAISLGGTLSYEQYF
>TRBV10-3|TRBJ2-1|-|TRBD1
TGTGCCATCAGTGAGCCGGGACAGGGACATGAGCAGTTCTTC
CAISEPGQGHEQFF
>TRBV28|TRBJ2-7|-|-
TGTGCCAGCAGGGTCACAGGAGACTACGAGCAGTACTTC
CASRVTGDYEQYF
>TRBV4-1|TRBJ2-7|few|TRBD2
TGCGCCAGCAGCCGAGCAGTTAGCGGGAGTATAGGGTACGAGCAGTACTTC
CASSRAVSGSIGYEQYF
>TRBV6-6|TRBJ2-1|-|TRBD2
TGTGCCAGCAGTTACACAAAAGCGGGAGCGAGTCATACTGAGCAGTTCTTC
CASSYTKAGASHTEQFF
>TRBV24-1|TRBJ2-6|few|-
TGTGCCACCAGTGATGCAGGGGCCAGAAGCTCTGGGGCCAACGTCCTGACTTTC
CATSDAGARSSGANVLTF
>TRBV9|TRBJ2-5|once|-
TGTGCCAGCAGCGAAACGGGTCAGGGTTCATACAATGAGCAGTACTTC
CASSETGQGSYNEQYF
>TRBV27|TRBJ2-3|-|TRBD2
TGTGCCAGCAGTTTCCGGACTAGCGGGAGGACAGATACGCGGTATTTT
CASSFRTSGRTDTRYF
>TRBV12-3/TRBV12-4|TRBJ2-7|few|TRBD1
TGTGCCAGCAGTGGAACGGGACAGGCTTACGAGCAGTACTTC
CASSGTGQAYEQYF
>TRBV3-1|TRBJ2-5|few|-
TGTGCCAGCCAACAGGGACGAGAGACCCAGTACTTC
CASQQGRETQYF
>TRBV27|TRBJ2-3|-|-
TGTGCCAGCAGTTTTGCCCGCCGAGGCGATACGCAGTATTTT
CASSFARRGDTQYF
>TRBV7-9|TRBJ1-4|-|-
TGTGCCAGCAGCGTCGCTAGGGGGGCTGGGGCAACTAATGAAAAACTGTTTTTT
CASSVARGAGATNEKLFF
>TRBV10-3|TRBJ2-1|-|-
TGTGCCATCAGTCAAGGGGACCTTTACGGGAATGAGCAGTTCTTC
CAISQGDLYGNEQFF
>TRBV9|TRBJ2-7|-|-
TGTGCCAGCAGCGCCACCGGGAGCAATGCCTACGAGCAGTACTTC
CASSATGSNAYEQYF
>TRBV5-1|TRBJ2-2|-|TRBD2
TGCGCCAGCAGCTTAAGGACTAGCGGGAGTGCCGGGGAGCTGTTTTTT
CASSLRTSGSAGELFF
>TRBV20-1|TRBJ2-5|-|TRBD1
TGCAGTGCCGGGACAGGGATCCAAGAGACCCAGTACTTC
CSAGTGIQETQYF
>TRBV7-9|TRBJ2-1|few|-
TGTGCCAGCAGCTCTCATGGGCGGGGCAATGAGCAGTTCTTC
CASSSHGRGNEQFF
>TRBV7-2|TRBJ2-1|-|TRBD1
TGTGCCAGCAGCTTGATGGGACAGGTGTACAATGAGCAGTTCTTC
CASSLMGQVYNEQFF
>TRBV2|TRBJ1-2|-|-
TGTGCCAGCAGTCACCTCCTACCCAGGGCTCCGGTGGGCTACACCTTC
CASSHLLPRAPVGYTF
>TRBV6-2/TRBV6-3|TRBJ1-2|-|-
TGTGCCAGCAGTGTCTCAGGGCTGTATGGCTACACCTTC
CASSVSGLYGYTF
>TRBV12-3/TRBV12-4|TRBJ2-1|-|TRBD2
TGTGCCAGCACCCGGGGGGGAATGTCCTACAATGAGCAGTTCTTC
CASTRGGMSYNEQFF
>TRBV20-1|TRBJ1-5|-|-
TGCAGTGCTGGGGGCAATCACAGGGTTGATCAGCCCCAGCATTTT
CSAGGNHRVDQPQHF
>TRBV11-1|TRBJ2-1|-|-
TGTGCCAGCAGCAGAAGAACAGGGGGGGGCTCCTACAATGAGCAGTTCTTC
CASSRRTGGGSYNEQFF
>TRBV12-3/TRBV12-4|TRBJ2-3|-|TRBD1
TGTGCCAGCAGTTTGGGGACAGGGGTCACAGATACGCAGTATTTT
CASSLGTGVTDTQYF
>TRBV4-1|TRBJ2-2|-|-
TGCGCCAGCAGCCAAGATCAGATGCGAGTGTGGGCCGGGGAGCTGTTTTTT
CASSQDQMRVWAGELFF
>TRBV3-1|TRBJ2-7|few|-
TGTGCCAGCAGCCACTACGGGAGCTCCTACGAGCAGTACTTC
CASSHYGSSYEQYF
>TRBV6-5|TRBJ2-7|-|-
TGTGCCAGCAGGACGTCTACCTACGAGCAGTACTTC
CASRTSTYEQYF
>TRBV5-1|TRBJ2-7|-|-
TGCGCCAGCAGCGGCGACCAGAACGAGCAGTACTTC
CASSGDQNEQYF